The 28 T cell receptor beta chains listed next were all sequenced from one sample in a study of blood T cell repertoires in COVID-19 (dated by TCRdb to about 2020). Library prep was done by the immunoSEQ multiplex PCR assay. TCRdb took this table from immuneACCESS and kept in-frame rearrangements with V and J called. Such tables lack part of the clones; where checked against another copy, unresolved V genes explain under half of the gap, and the rest is unexplained. The sample table holds some 26,000 clones, of which about 83% were seen once. The top ten clones comprise over 7.5% of the sample. The source material was peripheral blood. These TCRs come from a human donor with active COVID-19. The donor label of this sample is uncertain.

The chain couples TRBV10-2 to TRBJ2-7, with D maybe TRBD1 (6 bases). Germline V gene data show CDR1 as WSHSY and CDR2 as SAAADI. V was trimmed by 8 bases and J by 0 bases, leaving 17 bases between them. The CDR3 totals 15 residues. This chain's CDR3 is CASYREGTSSYEQYF. The CDR3 bases are TGCGCCAGCTATCGGGAAGGGACATCCTCCTACGAGCAGTACTTC.

The chain carries TRBV24-1 and TRBJ2-1; 14 bases agree with TRBD2. The V segment lost 3 bases and the J segment 8 bases; nucleotides outside the gene matches: 5. The CDR3 is made up of 16 amino acids. The germline V gene encodes CDR1 KGHDR and CDR2 SFDVKD. CDR3 amino acids: CATSDLGTSGSDEQFF. The CDR3, as DNA: TGTGCCACCAGTGATCTTGGGACTAGCGGGAGCGATGAGCAGTTCTTC.

The V gene is TRBV11-3, the J gene TRBJ2-5; D uncertain. The CDR3 is made up of 13 amino acids. Germline V lookup: CDR1 SGHNT, CDR2 YENEEA. Trimming left V 0 bases short and J 2 bases short, with 4 bases between. The CDR3 bases are TGTGCCAGCAGCTTAGATAATCAAGAGACCCAGTACTTC. Its translation: CASSLDNQETQYF.

The V and J genes are TRBV5-6 and TRBJ2-2; D unresolved. This CDR3 region has 15 residues. Germline V CDR1 and CDR2: SGHDT, YYEEEE. V was cut by 0 bases and J by 1 base, with 7 bases left in between. The CDR3 loop reads CASSLGQVNTGELFF. Here the CDR3 DNA reads TGTGCCAGCAGCTTGGGTCAGGTGAACACCGGGGAGCTGTTTTTT. Supplemented by reference TRBV5-6 and TRBJ2-2, the full variable domain reads DAGVTQSPTHLIKTRGQQVTLRCSPKSGHDTVSWYQQALGQGPQFIFQYYEEEERQRGNFPDRFSGHQFPNYSSELNVNALLLGDSALYLCASSLGQVNTGELFFGEGSRLTVL.

This rearrangement joins TRBV28 to TRBJ2-7; D unclear. The CDR3 runs to 14 residues. The germline gives CDR1 MDHEN, CDR2 SYDVKM. Trimming took 5 bases from V and 2 from J, leaving 13 bases between them. The CDR3 nucleotides are TGTGCCAGCAGTCAGGCAGGCAACACCTACGAGCAGTACTTC. Encoded protein: CASSQAGNTYEQYF.

The chain has TRBV19 and TRBJ1-5; no clear D gene. This CDR3 region has 14 residues. Deletions cut 2 bases from V and 5 bases from J, with 10 bases between. Germline CDR1 reads LNHDA; CDR2 reads SQIVND (reference sequence). CDR3 in DNA: TGTGCCAGTAGTATACAACAGCCTTATCAGCCCCAGCATTTT. This sequence encodes CASSIQQPYQPQHF.

This chain joins TRBV7-2 and TRBJ2-1; 7 positions match TRBD2. Germline V CDR1 and CDR2: SGHTA, FQGNSA. This CDR3 contains 14 residues. V trimming: 3 bases; J trimming: 5 bases; junction bases outside the gene matches: 4. The CDR3 coding sequence is TGTGCCAGCAGCTTCACGGGAGGACACAATGAGCAGTTCTTC. This sequence encodes CASSFTGGHNEQFF.

This clone was found once. The chain's CDR3 is CASSLELADYEQYF. The CDR3 coding sequence is TGTGCCAGCAGCTTAGAACTAGCGGACTACGAGCAGTACTTC. This rearrangement joins TRBV11-3 to TRBJ2-7; 8 bases map to TRBD2. V was pared by 0 bases and J by 3 bases, with 1 base of the junction left unmatched. The CDR3 consists of 14 residues. Germline CDR1 reads SGHNT; CDR2 reads YENEEA. The whole variable domain, filled in from reference TRBV11-3 and TRBJ2-7, reads EAGVVQSPRYKIIEKKQPVAFWCNPISGHNTLYWYLQNLGQGPELLIRYENEEAVDDSQLPKDRFSAERLKGVDSTLKIQPAELGDSAVYLCASSLELADYEQYFGPGTRLTVT.

The rearrangement joins TRBV2 to TRBJ2-3; 8 nucleotides match TRBD2. CDR1 SNHLY and CDR2 FYNNEI come from the germline V gene. This CDR3 is 15 amino acids long. The V gene end was trimmed by 4 bases and the J gene end by 2 bases; junction bases not matched to a gene: 5. In DNA form, the CDR3 reads TGTGCCAGCAGTGGTAATAGCGGGAACACAGATACGCAGTATTTT. Translation gives CASSGNSGNTDTQYF.

This clone was detected once. The chain couples TRBV6-5 to TRBJ2-7; perhaps TRBD1 as D (6 bases). This CDR3 is built from 14 residues. Germline CDR1 MNHEY, CDR2 SVGAGI. The V end was cut by 8 bases, the J end by 3 bases, with 17 bases between. The CDR3 spells CASVSLRQDYEQYF. The CDR3, as DNA: TGTGCCAGCGTTTCCCTCCGACAGGACTACGAGCAGTACTTC.

This sequence joins TRBV11-3 and TRBJ2-1, with 8 positions matching TRBD2. The V and J ends lost 0 bases and 0 bases, in that order; junction bases with no gene match: 4. This CDR3 spans 17 amino acids. The germline gives CDR1 SGHNT, CDR2 YENEEA. The CDR3 loop is CASSLDSGSFSYNEQFF. Written as DNA, the CDR3 is TGTGCCAGCAGCTTAGACAGCGGGAGCTTCTCCTACAATGAGCAGTTCTTC.

The chain carries TRBV7-2 and TRBJ1-5; D is possibly TRBD1 (6 bases). With 5 bases removed from V and 6 bases from J, the gap between germline ends came to 20 bases. CDR1 is SGHTA and CDR2 is FQGNSA in the germline V gene. The CDR3 loop spans 16 amino acids. CDR3 in amino acids: CASSHRDITPGQPQHF. The CDR3 DNA sequence: TGTGCCAGCAGCCACCGGGACATCACGCCTGGTCAGCCCCAGCATTTT.

The chain employs TRBV3-1 (or the pseudogene TRBV3-2) and TRBJ2-1, with TRBD2 matching over 8 bases. This CDR3 region has 17 residues. The V gene's germline CDR1 is LGHDT and CDR2 YNNKEL (reference sequence). V was pared by 0 bases and J by 6 bases, with 10 bases of the junction left unmatched. CDR3 nucleotide sequence: TGTGCCAGCAGCCAAGAATCCCCAGCGGGAGTTTCCAATGAGCAGTTCTTC. This translates into CASSQESPAGVSNEQFF.

V usage is TRBV6-1 and J usage is TRBJ2-1; D is perhaps TRBD2 (6 bases). Trimming shortened V by 3 bases and J by 7 bases, and 16 bases separated the two germline ends. CDR3 size: 15 residues. The germline CDR1 and CDR2 sequences are MNHNS and SASEGT. The CDR3 DNA sequence: TGTGCCAGCAGTGACCCCCGGACTACAAGGAATGAGCAGTTCTTC. It translates to CASSDPRTTRNEQFF.

The chain joins TRBV6-5 to TRBJ1-2, with D unclear. CDR3 size: 12 residues. Trimming took 9 bases from V and 6 from J, leaving 14 bases between them. Per germline, CDR1 MNHEY and CDR2 SVGAGI. CDR3 DNA sequence: TGTGCCAGTAATTCCGTCGGTCATGGCTACACCTTC. Encoded protein: CASNSVGHGYTF.

The chain is built from TRBV6-6 and TRBJ2-7; 7 bases are shared with TRBD1. With V trimmed by 10 bases and J by 2 bases, 11 bases remained unmatched. Germline assignment: CDR1 MNHNY and CDR2 SVGAGI (reference sequence). The CDR3 sequence is 14 residues long. The DNA for the CDR3 is TGTGCCACCTCCCCCGGGCAGGGGGCCTACGAGCAGTACTTC. The encoded protein is CATSPGQGAYEQYF.

The CDR3 region is CASSLSRGRPNSGNTIYF. CDR3 nucleotide sequence: TGTGCCAGCAGCTTAAGTAGGGGAAGACCGAACTCTGGAAACACCATATATTTT. The genes are TRBV7-2 and TRBJ1-3; D might be TRBD1 (5 bases). The V gene's germline CDR1 is SGHTA and CDR2 FQGNSA. The length of the CDR3 is 18 residues. The ends were cut back, 2 bases at V and 0 bases at J, with 17 bases in the middle.

This chain connects TRBV28 to TRBJ1-6, with D tentatively TRBD1 (5 bases). Germline assignment: CDR1 MDHEN and CDR2 SYDVKM. This CDR3 has 15 amino acids. With 4 bases removed from V and 8 bases from J, the gap between germline ends came to 15 bases. The CDR3 loop is CASSSSGFTDSPLHF. The CDR3 DNA sequence: TGTGCCAGCAGTTCCTCAGGGTTTACTGATTCACCCCTCCACTTT.

The rearrangement links TRBV6-2 or TRBV6-3 to TRBJ1-2; D perhaps matches TRBD1 (5 bases). The CDR3 has 17 amino acids. Germline CDR1 reads MNHEY; CDR2 reads SVGEGT. V lost 6 bases, J lost 6 bases, and 26 bases lay in between. The CDR3, as DNA: TGTGCCAGCAGCCTGCGGCCAGGGTTGCGCAGGACGAATGGCTACACCTTC. Translating it yields CASSLRPGLRRTNGYTF.

The CDR3 spells CASSPYYGTGSWDEQFF. In DNA, the CDR3 is TGTGCCAGCTCCCCGTACTATGGGACAGGGAGTTGGGATGAGCAGTTCTTC. The V call is TRBV7-9, the J call TRBJ2-1; 9 nucleotides match TRBD1. The CDR3 runs 17 residues. Germline V gene lookup returns CDR1 SEHNR and CDR2 FQNEAQ (reference sequence). V was pared by 8 bases and J by 8 bases, with 19 bases of the junction left unmatched.

The gene calls are TRBV4-1 and TRBJ1-6; no clear D. Germline CDR1 and CDR2: MGHRA and YSYEKL. Trimming took 3 bases from V and 9 from J, leaving 9 bases between them. CDR3 length equals 13 residues. The CDR3 sequence: CASSQTGFSPLHF. CDR3 sequence (DNA): TGCGCCAGCAGCCAGACTGGTTTTTCACCCCTCCACTTT.

This chain uses TRBV6-5 with TRBJ2-7; 9 bases fit TRBD1. This CDR3 spans 15 amino acids. The germline V gene encodes CDR1 MNHEY and CDR2 SVGAGI. J was trimmed by 6 bases and V by 5 bases; bases with no gene match: 11. The CDR3 loop is CASSPSGTGPSEQYF. The DNA for the CDR3 is TGTGCCAGCAGTCCGTCCGGGACAGGGCCCTCCGAGCAGTACTTC.

The chain employs TRBV3-1 (or the pseudogene TRBV3-2) and TRBJ2-7, with D perhaps TRBD2 (6 bases). Trimming took 1 base from V and 0 from J, leaving 10 bases between them. Per germline, CDR1 LGHDT and CDR2 YNNKEL (reference sequence). The CDR3 length is 15 residues. CDR3 loop: CASSQAGLGSYEQYF. CDR3 bases: TGTGCCAGCAGCCAAGCGGGACTCGGCTCCTACGAGCAGTACTTC.

The rearrangement joins TRBV4-1 to TRBJ2-1, with 10 bases that match TRBD2. This CDR3 comprises 16 residues. Trimming took 4 bases from V and 7 from J; bases not matched to a gene: 10. Germline V gene data show CDR1 as MGHRA and CDR2 as YSYEKL. CDR3 in DNA: TGCGCCAGCAGCCCCGAGAGGCTAGCGGGAGAAAATGAGCAGTTCTTC. The encoded protein is CASSPERLAGENEQFF.

In this sample, this clone turned up a few times. The chain carries TRBV6-6 and TRBJ1-6; D gene ambiguous. The CDR3 contains 15 residues. The V gene's germline CDR1 is MNHNY and CDR2 SVGAGI (reference sequence). The germline V and J ends were trimmed by 5 bases and 5 bases, with 13 bases remaining between them. The CDR3 loop reads CASSGRQANNSPLHF. The DNA for the CDR3 is TGTGCCAGCAGTGGGAGGCAGGCCAATAATTCACCCCTCCACTTT.

The rearrangement joins TRBV11-1 to TRBJ2-5, with D possibly TRBD2 on 5 matching bases. The V and J ends lost 1 base and 5 bases respectively, with 11 bases between them. The CDR3 is made up of 14 amino acids. Per the germline V gene, CDR1 is SGHAT and CDR2 is FQDESV (reference sequence). CDR3 residues: CASSLERTGETQYF. In DNA, the CDR3 is TGTGCCAGCAGCTTAGAAAGGACTGGGGAGACCCAGTACTTC. Together with reference TRBV11-1 and TRBJ2-5, the CDR3 gives the full variable domain: EAEVAQSPRYKITEKSQAVAFWCDPISGHATLYWYRQILGQGPELLVQFQDESVVDDSQLPKDRFSAERLKGVDSTLKIQPAELGDSAMYLCASSLERTGETQYFGPGTRLLVL.

The chain's CDR3 is CASSENTRGLTDTQYF. The CDR3 DNA follows: TGTGCCAGCAGTGAAAACACGAGAGGCCTTACAGATACGCAGTATTTT. The rearrangement links TRBV2 to TRBJ2-3; no firm D call. V gave up 2 bases and J gave up 3 bases, with 15 bases separating them. Per the germline V gene, CDR1 is SNHLY and CDR2 is FYNNEI. The CDR3 covers 16 residues.

The chain employs TRBV24-1 and TRBJ2-1, with 10 bases identical to TRBD1. Trimming removed 2 bases from V and 2 bases from J; junction bases left unmatched: 2. Germline CDR1 KGHDR, CDR2 SFDVKD. The CDR3 spans 16 residues. Here the CDR3 reads CATSDSGTGAYNEQFF. CDR3 nucleotide sequence: TGTGCCACCAGTGATTCCGGGACAGGGGCCTACAATGAGCAGTTCTTC.